The clone carrying this T cell receptor beta chain was recorded a few times. The data belong to a study of tumor-infiltrating lymphocytes in primary liver carcinoma. The source material, roughly 18-30 mg of unsorted bulk tissue, was used to co-extract RNA and DNA. CDR3 length: 13 residues. Trimming left V 3 bases short and J 8 bases short, with 16 bases between. Germline CDR1 reads GTSNPN; CDR2 reads SVGIG (reference sequence). The investigators made TCR beta cDNA from roughly 0.55 ug total RNA, using a constant-region primer. Library construction for TCR beta comprised three nested multiplex PCR rounds performed with slightly modified ARM-PCR. It was with TRBV1-TRBV30 forward primers and a C-beta reverse primer that the first two PCR rounds were run, at around 11 cycles each. MiXCR, applied by TCRdb to the multiplex PCR reads, yields one record per CDR3 protein. The table includes around 80,000 distinct CDR3 sequences, 69% detected once.

The clonotype comes from a middle-aged man with primary liver carcinoma and hepatitis B virus infection. The source material was tumor-adjacent normal liver tissue. The chain couples TRBV30 to TRBJ1-1; D unresolved. As DNA, the CDR3 is TGTGCCTGGAGCGTAAAGGGAGGTAAAGAAGCTTTCTTT. It specifies CAWSVKGGKEAFF.